Presented here are 9 T cell receptor beta chains from one specimen sequenced in a study of graft-versus-host responses after intestinal transplantation. The table came from immunoSEQ multiplex PCR; TCRdb's copy has only in-frame clones and leaves some out. The sample lists some 90,000 clones, just under 95% occurring once. These TCRs' antigens remain unknown. Sequences were derived from unstimulated CD8+ T cells sorted from spleen or lymph node cells, sampled before transplant. The receptors were gathered from a human donor who was the organ donor for an intestinal transplant.

The rearrangement joins TRBV27 to TRBJ2-5; maybe TRBD2 (5 bases). The germline gives CDR1 MNHEY, CDR2 SMNVEV (reference sequence). V was trimmed by 6 bases and J by 2 bases, leaving 10 bases between them. The CDR3 runs to 13 residues. The CDR3, as DNA: TGTGCCAGCAGCCCGCTAGCTCAAGAGACCCAGTACTTC. Residues: CASSPLAQETQYF.

The J gene is TRBJ1-6, the V gene TRBV19; 8 nucleotides match TRBD1. The V segment lost 6 bases and the J segment 8 bases; nucleotides outside the gene matches: 6. Germline assignment: CDR1 LNHDA and CDR2 SQIVND (reference sequence). The CDR3 is 14 residues long. The CDR3 DNA reads as TGTGCCAGTAGCGCGACAGGGGAATATTCACCCCTCCACTTT. Protein: CASSATGEYSPLHF.

This rearrangement joins TRBV6-1 to TRBJ2-1; D possibly corresponds to TRBD1 (6 bases). Germline CDR1 MNHNS, CDR2 SASEGT. The V end was cut by 6 bases, the J end by 7 bases, with 10 bases between. The CDR3 is 12 residues long. The CDR3 nucleotides read TGTGCCAGCAGAGAAAGGGGGAATGAGCAGTTCTTC. Its translation: CASRERGNEQFF.

The J gene is TRBJ1-2, the V gene TRBV7-6; unclear D gene. The germline V gene encodes CDR1 SGHVS and CDR2 FNYEAQ. CDR3 size: 14 residues. Trimming removed 0 bases at V and 4 bases at J, with 9 bases between. CDR3 in amino acids: CASSLAEEGYGYTF. The DNA of the CDR3 is TGTGCCAGCAGCTTAGCCGAGGAGGGCTATGGCTACACCTTC. Variable domain in full (rest from reference TRBV7-6 and TRBJ1-2): GAGVSQSPRYKVTKRGQDVALRCDPISGHVSLYWYRQALGQGPEFLTYFNYEAQQDKSGLPNDRFSAERPEGSISTLTIQRTEQRDSAMYRCASSLAEEGYGYTFGSGTRLTVV.

This clone has a single count. V and J are TRBV9 and TRBJ1-5, with 7 bases identical to TRBD1. The CDR3 runs 14 residues. The germline V gene has CDR1 SGDLS and CDR2 YYNGEE. V lost 4 bases, J lost 6 bases, and 7 bases stayed unmatched. CDR3 sequence (DNA): TGTGCCAGCAGCCCGACAGGGTCGGGTCAGCCCCAGCATTTT. Protein sequence: CASSPTGSGQPQHF.

The gene calls are TRBV19 and TRBJ2-1; D is undetermined. CDR3 length: 13 residues. V gave up 8 bases and J gave up 2 bases, with 10 bases separating them. Germline V CDR1 and CDR2: LNHDA, SQIVND (reference sequence). The CDR3 here is CASSGSTYNEQFF. The CDR3 DNA is TGTGCCAGTTCAGGTTCTACCTACAATGAGCAGTTCTTC.

CDR3 nucleotide sequence: TGCGCCAGCAGCCAGGATAGGGCGGGACACTATGGCTACACCTTC. Encoded protein: CASSQDRAGHYGYTF. This sequence joins TRBV4-3 and TRBJ1-2, with a tentative D call TRBD1 (5 bases). Trimming pared 3 bases from V and 3 bases from J, leaving 14 bases between. Germline CDR1 LGHNA, CDR2 YSLEER. The CDR3 is 15 amino acids.

The chain carries TRBV4-1 and TRBJ1-1, with D tentatively TRBD1 (5 bases). The CDR3 contains 16 residues. The V end was cut by 4 bases, the J end by 1 base, with 16 bases between. The germline V gene has CDR1 MGHRA and CDR2 YSYEKL. CDR3 nucleotide sequence: TGCGCCAGCAGCCCCTCCCACGGGGGGACGAACACTGAAGCTTTCTTT. It yields the protein CASSPSHGGTNTEAFF.

V usage is TRBV27 and J usage is TRBJ1-1; no reliable D call. The CDR3 runs to 13 residues. Germline CDR1 reads MNHEY; CDR2 reads SMNVEV (reference sequence). V shed 0 bases and J shed 4 bases, with 6 bases lying between them. The CDR3 protein is CASSLSVSTEAFF. The CDR3 coding sequence is TGTGCCAGCAGTTTATCCGTTTCCACTGAAGCTTTCTTT.